A single T cell receptor beta chain is shown here with its context. Which antigen it targets is not known. The sample holds no much larger clone one base away, and base qualities are not on file. This entry belongs to a study of shared clonotypes between healthy human individuals (dated by TCRdb to the early 2020s). The study in broad terms: The cohort comprised two women and a few men aged 18 to 49 years. To estimate repertoire size and how much clonotype sharing occurs between individuals, the study deeply sequenced the blood TCR repertoires of 5 or 6 healthy adults. Leukapheresis yielded between about 0.94 and 9.5 billion PBMCs per donor. Libraries were prepared and TCR repertoires were sequenced by different laboratories using diverse techniques, in order to increase sequencing depth and limit assay-specific biases. Per donor, three plates each were used for CD4 naive and CD4 memory, two for CD8 naive, and one for CD8 memory. The paper as a whole reports these results and caveats: When four donors were compared, the shared fraction of clonotypes was about 5.5% for naive CD4, 3.5% for naive CD8, more than 2% for memory CD4, and less than 0.45% for memory CD8. The genetic and exposure-history diversity represented was limited by the small number of donors. Pairwise subsampling led to the expectation that sequencing depth would affect the degree of clonotype sharing among donors. Compared with non-shared clonotypes, clonotypes shared by all four sorted-subset donors had higher generation probabilities. Estimated clonotype richness was generally larger for naive than for memory subsets. Sampling was limited to blood, and TCR repertoires in tissue likely differ from TCR repertoires in blood. Incomplete sequencing was indicated by rarefaction of sorted-subset datasets, despite the large sequencing depth.

V lost 2 bases and J lost 2 bases; the stretch between them is 15 bases long. The CDR3 has 16 amino acids, counting the end cysteine and phenylalanine. The DNA shown is the 48-base CDR3, in frame from base 1. CDR1 is given as SEHNR and CDR2 as FQNEAQ, both from the germline V gene (reference sequence). The donors were healthy, HIV-negative adults who had no recently reported acute infections or vaccinations. Every donor was a Caucasian adult residing in Nashville, Tennessee, USA. CD4+ T cells were enriched by magnetic negative selection, after which naive cells were positively selected on CD45RA and the negative fraction was taken as the memory subset. Blood was obtained by leukapheresis, after which PBMCs were separated by Ficoll-Histopaque density gradient centrifugation and cryopreserved in liquid nitrogen vapor phase. Analytical flow cytometry was used to check the purity and quantity of every magnetically sorted T cell population. Genomic DNA was isolated from each sorted fraction and quantified by UV absorbance on a Nanodrop 2000c.

TCR CDR3 regions were amplified from genomic DNA by multiplex PCR using the deep immunoSEQ assay. Extracted genomic DNA from each cell subset was spread evenly across all wells of several immunoSEQ 96-well plates, with each plate serving as a replicate. Each replicate PCR for sorted subsets received around 210 ng genomic DNA, equal to tens of thousands of T cell genomes. Purified libraries were measured with a Qubit 3.0 fluorometer, size-checked on a Bioanalyzer 2100, and measured again with the KAPA Library Quantification kit. Each immunoSEQ 96-well plate was sequenced on its own single-read 150-cycle Illumina NextSeq 550 flow cell. The authors' analysis ran thus. Because only junctional sequences without quality scores were contained in the immunoSEQ output, filtering matching that applied to full-length reads could not be performed. Sequences were annotated with PyIR, a Python wrapper for IgBLAST v1.9, using IMGT germline references to assign V/J genes and CDR3. Reads were removed for weak V/J assignments (E-value above 1e-6), missing CDR3, stop codons, out-of-frame junctions, or ambiguous translated residues. V3J clonotypes were defined as sequences sharing the same inferred V gene, J gene, and CDR3 amino acid sequence. Percentage overlap between repertoires was calculated by dividing the number of shared unique clonotypes by the size of the smaller repertoire. Three approaches were used to assess repertoire richness: RTK rarefaction, the Chao1 estimator, and Recon v2.1 estimates of unobserved clonotypes. For all TCRbeta clonotypes obtained by the gDNA method from a handful of donors, generation probabilities were computed with OLGA. Not all clones reach the TCRdb copy of this immuneACCESS table, which keeps in-frame sequences only. Checked studies attribute under half of the gap to unresolved V genes and leave the rest unexplained. From that table come the V and J calls and clone size; the DNA was used to work out D and trimming. The sample records some 1.5 million clones, roughly 95% of which are singletons. The ten most abundant clones make up over 1% of the sample.

Recombination connected TRBV7-9 to TRBJ2-5; the D gene assignment is ambiguous. This TCR came from a man aged 25-45 years in good health. Sequences were obtained from naive CD4+ T cells sorted from blood. This sample's cell subset or site label indicates: CD45RA+ positively selected. The DNA sequence is as follows: TGTGCCAGCAGCTTATGGATAAGACCTATACAAGAGACCCAGTACTTC. Protein translation: CASSLWIRPIQETQYF.